Listed below are T cell receptor beta chains from one sample, sequenced in a study of cytomegalovirus exposure and HLA in healthy donors. Method: immunoSEQ multiplex PCR; TCRdb's copy keeps in-frame clones and lacks some. The repertoire holds about 100,000 clones, with 70% to 80% as singletons. The sample consisted of PBMCs. The receptors were gathered from a female donor in good health and CMV-seropositive. Each CDR3 is given with its conserved first and last residue. The order of the fields is D gene, V gene, J gene, clone size, CDR3 DNA, CDR3 protein. A D gene is named only where the DNA matches it firmly. Only part of the rows carry a size: once, few, many, or a class if the clone is expanded.

D: TRBD1; V: TRBV11-2; J: TRBJ1-1; size: once; DNA: TGTGCCAGCAGCTTAGCGGGACAGGGCACTGAAGCTTTCTTT; CDR3: CASSLAGQGTEAFF
D: TRBD1; V: TRBV6-1; J: TRBJ1-4; size: .; DNA: TGTGCCAGCTCGTTTGGACAGGGAAAGGAAAAACTGTTTTTT; CDR3: CASSFGQGKEKLFF
D: .; V: TRBV5-1; J: TRBJ2-7; size: .; DNA: TGCGCCAGCAGGACATTAGCGGCATATTCCGACGAGCAGTACTTC; CDR3: CASRTLAAYSDEQYF
D: TRBD1; V: TRBV2; J: TRBJ2-7; size: once; DNA: TGTGCCAGCATCTCGGGACAGCCCTCCTACGAGCAGTACTTC; CDR3: CASISGQPSYEQYF
D: .; V: TRBV28; J: TRBJ1-5; size: .; DNA: TGTGCCAGCAGTAGAATCGGGGAGCCTCAGCCCCAGCATTTT; CDR3: CASSRIGEPQPQHF
D: TRBD1; V: TRBV28; J: TRBJ2-5; size: .; DNA: TGTGCCAGCAGTCCCGGCCAGGGGGAATTCCAAGAGACCCAGTACTTC; CDR3: CASSPGQGEFQETQYF
D: .; V: TRBV29-1; J: TRBJ2-4; size: .; DNA: TGCAGCGTCGGGGAGGTCGGTAGGGGGCTAACGGACAAAAACATTCAGTACTTC; CDR3: CSVGEVGRGLTDKNIQYF
D: .; V: TRBV5-5; J: TRBJ1-2; size: .; DNA: TGTGCCAGCAGCTTGCAGGGCGGATACGACTATGGCTACACCTTC; CDR3: CASSLQGGYDYGYTF
D: .; V: TRBV10-3; J: TRBJ1-1; size: .; DNA: TGTGCCATCAGTGAGCCGACAGAGCACACTGAAGCTTTCTTT; CDR3: CAISEPTEHTEAFF
D: .; V: TRBV7-2; J: TRBJ1-5; size: .; DNA: TGTGCCAGCAGCTTATGGTGGGGCAGCAATCAGCCCCAGCATTTT; CDR3: CASSLWWGSNQPQHF
D: .; V: TRBV18; J: TRBJ1-4; size: .; DNA: TGTGCCAGCTCGCCCCCCTCGTCGGCTAATGAAAAACTGTTTTTT; CDR3: CASSPPSSANEKLFF
D: .; V: TRBV21-1; J: TRBJ2-7; size: .; DNA: TGTGCCAGCAGCCGACAGGGGGCGTACGAGCAGTACTTC; CDR3: CASSRQGAYEQYF
D: TRBD1; V: TRBV10-1; J: TRBJ1-2; size: once; DNA: TGCGACATGGGACAGGAGATCTATGGCTACACCTTC; CDR3: CDMGQEIYGYTF
D: .; V: TRBV5-5; J: TRBJ1-4; size: .; DNA: TGTGCCAGCAACCCCCTGGGGATTGGGGCTACTAATGAAAAACTGTTTTTT; CDR3: CASNPLGIGATNEKLFF
D: TRBD2; V: TRBV2; J: TRBJ2-2; size: .; DNA: TGTGCCAGCAGAGAGACTAGCGGGAGGACGGCCGGGGAGCTGTTTTTT; CDR3: CASRETSGRTAGELFF
D: TRBD1; V: TRBV5-1; J: TRBJ2-7; size: .; DNA: TGCGCCAGCAGCGATGGGACAGGGTTGCGTTACGAGCAGTACTTC; CDR3: CASSDGTGLRYEQYF
D: .; V: TRBV30; J: TRBJ1-1; size: .; DNA: TGTGCCTGGAGTGTAGGGCAGGGCACTGAAGCTTTCTTT; CDR3: CAWSVGQGTEAFF
D: TRBD2; V: TRBV5-1; J: TRBJ2-7; size: .; DNA: TGCGCCAGCAGCTTGGACCCAGCGGGGACCTCCTACGAGCAGTACTTC; CDR3: CASSLDPAGTSYEQYF
D: TRBD1; V: TRBV6-6; J: TRBJ2-1; size: .; DNA: TGTGCCAGCAGTTACTCTCGGACAGGGCAATACAATGAGCAGTTCTTC; CDR3: CASSYSRTGQYNEQFF
D: TRBD2; V: TRBV7-2; J: TRBJ2-3; size: .; DNA: TGTGCCAGCAGCTTAGCGAAACTAGCGGGGGGCTACTGGGAGCCAGATACGCAGTATTTT; CDR3: CASSLAKLAGGYWEPDTQYF
D: TRBD2; V: TRBV7-2; J: TRBJ2-1; size: .; DNA: TGTGCCAGCAGCTTAGCGGTATTACGGGGGGTATACAATGAGCAGTTCTTC; CDR3: CASSLAVLRGVYNEQFF
D: .; V: TRBV6-5; J: TRBJ1-1; size: .; DNA: TGTGCCAGCAGTTACTCGATCAGGCTGAACACTGAAGCTTTCTTT; CDR3: CASSYSIRLNTEAFF
D: TRBD1; V: TRBV27; J: TRBJ1-2; size: .; DNA: TGTGCCAGCAGTTTGGCGGGACAGGGGGGCTATGGCTACACCTTC; CDR3: CASSLAGQGGYGYTF
D: .; V: TRBV9; J: TRBJ1-3; size: .; DNA: TGTGCCAGCAGCGTGTATGGGAGCTCTGGAAACACCATATATTTT; CDR3: CASSVYGSSGNTIYF
D: TRBD2; V: TRBV10-1; J: TRBJ2-7; size: .; DNA: TGCGCCAGCAGTGAGACCCACGGAGGGACTAGGGTCTACGAGCAGTACTTC; CDR3: CASSETHGGTRVYEQYF
D: TRBD2; V: TRBV28; J: TRBJ2-1; size: .; DNA: TGTGCCAGCAGTTTTAGACTAGCGGGAGGGTACAATGAGCAGTTCTTC; CDR3: CASSFRLAGGYNEQFF
D: TRBD2; V: TRBV6-5; J: TRBJ2-6; size: few; DNA: TGTGCCAGCAGTTATGGGGGAGGGTCTGGGGCCAACGTCCTGACTTTC; CDR3: CASSYGGGSGANVLTF
D: TRBD2; V: TRBV5-5; J: TRBJ2-3; size: .; DNA: TGTGCCAGCAGCACCCTAGCGGGGGGCACAGATACGCAGTATTTT; CDR3: CASSTLAGGTDTQYF
D: TRBD1; V: TRBV5-1; J: TRBJ1-5; size: .; DNA: TGCGCCAGCAGCTCGACAGGGGGCGGCAATCAGCCCCAGCATTTT; CDR3: CASSSTGGGNQPQHF